This TCR beta chain was found in a study of PD-1 blockade in classical Hodgkin lymphoma. Per germline, CDR1 MNHNS and CDR2 SASEGT. V was cut by 7 bases and J by 6 bases, with 15 bases left in between. The CDR3 loop spans 13 amino acids. Here immunoSEQ multiplex PCR was the method, and the copy in TCRdb shows in-frame clones only, minus some. The table shows around 100,000 clones, with about nine tenths occurring only once. The sample's time point: cycle 4 day 1 (C4D1), after less than 7 weeks of nivolumab. Exposure to brentuximab vedotin varied, and each patient had relapsed following autologous stem cell transplantation.

The gene calls are TRBV6-1 and TRBJ1-1; D remains unclear. This specimen consisted of peripheral blood mononuclear cells (PBMCs), obtained before the fourth cycle of nivolumab. The receptor was derived from a human donor with classical Hodgkin lymphoma. The CDR3 region is CASISRVMAEAFF. The CDR3 nucleotides are TGTGCCAGCATTTCTAGGGTTATGGCTGAAGCTTTCTTT.